One sample yielded the 7 T cell receptor beta chains listed below, sequenced in a study of shared clonotypes between healthy human individuals. Some clones are missing from TCRdb's copy, which holds only in-frame ones; the method was immunoSEQ multiplex PCR. The sample lists about 1 million clones, around three quarters occurring once. Sequenced sample: memory CD4+ T cells from PBMCs. Specified subset: CD45RA-negative fraction. The receptors were sampled from a man between 18 and 35 years old in good health. Some clones in this sample may be carry-over from other donors' samples.

This clone has only a few counts. The rearrangement links TRBV5-1 to TRBJ2-2; D call uncertain. CDR3 length equals 14 residues. Trimming left V 0 bases short and J 5 bases short, with 8 bases between. From germline, CDR1 is SGHRS and CDR2 YFSETQ. CDR3 sequence: CASSLGPTTGELFF. The CDR3 nucleotides read TGCGCCAGCAGCTTGGGACCTACGACCGGGGAGCTGTTTTTT.

J is TRBJ1-1 and V is TRBV6-5; the match to TRBD1 covers 8 bases. Germline assignment: CDR1 MNHEY and CDR2 SVGAGI. Losses at the gene ends were 5 bases for V and 10 bases for J; bases not matched to a gene: 9. This CDR3 is 13 amino acids long. CDR3 DNA: TGTGCCAGCAGTGAGCCCGGACAGGGATCAGCTTTCTTT. Translation gives CASSEPGQGSAFF.

The CDR3 nucleotides read TGTGCCTGGAGCGGGCGGTACGGCGAGCAGTACTTC. Translated, it gives CAWSGRYGEQYF. The chain links TRBV30 to TRBJ2-7; D unclear. Germline loops: CDR1 GTSNPN, CDR2 SVGIG (reference sequence). The CDR3 covers 12 residues. With 3 bases removed from V and 6 bases from J, the gap between germline ends came to 12 bases.

The chain has TRBV20-1 and TRBJ2-3; D uncertain. V lost 0 bases, J lost 6 bases, and 4 bases lay in between. The CDR3 is made up of 11 amino acids. The V gene's germline CDR1 is DFQATT and CDR2 SNEGSKA (reference sequence). CDR3 sequence (DNA): TGCAGTGCTAGAGATGGGGATACGCAGTATTTT. Translation gives CSARDGDTQYF.

This chain links TRBV28 with TRBJ2-1; D uncertain. From germline, CDR1 is MDHEN and CDR2 SYDVKM. Between the trimmed V and J ends, which lost 6 bases and 8 bases, there was a span of 11 bases. The CDR3 is made up of 12 amino acids. The CDR3 spells CASSIPPYEQFF. CDR3 DNA sequence: TGTGCCAGCAGCATCCCCCCCTATGAGCAGTTCTTC. Full variable domain (rest looked up from reference TRBV28 and TRBJ2-1): DVKVTQSSRYLVKRTGEKVFLECVQDMDHENMFWYRQDPGLGLRLIYFSYDVKMKEKGDIPEGYSVSREKKERFSLILESASTNQTSMYLCASSIPPYEQFFGPGTRLTVL.

This clone came up a few times. CDR3 sequence reads: CASSASADTQYF. In nucleotides, the CDR3 is TGTGCCAGCAGCGCCAGCGCAGATACGCAGTATTTT. The rearrangement links TRBV9 to TRBJ2-3; D is unresolved. V was clipped by 3 bases and J by 4 bases, with 6 bases between them. CDR3 length equals 12 residues. CDR1 is SGDLS and CDR2 is YYNGEE in the germline V gene.

In nucleotides, the CDR3 is TGTGCCAGCAGTATATTCAGGGAGTCGGCAACTAATGAAAAACTGTTTTTT. Residues: CASSIFRESATNEKLFF. The V call is TRBV27, the J call TRBJ1-4; perhaps TRBD1 as D (5 bases). This CDR3 comprises 17 residues. The germline V gene has CDR1 MNHEY and CDR2 SMNVEV (reference sequence). V was shortened by 5 bases and J by 0 bases, with 16 bases between the two germline ends.